The clone carrying this T cell receptor beta chain was counted many times. Regarding time point: longitudinal time-point 1 (baseline). TCRdb independently ran MiXCR on the 5' RACE reads; one entry per CDR3 protein. This sample has over 55,000 distinct CDR3 sequences; about 9.4% occur once, and the top ten carry 9.5% to 10%. The sample comes from a study of neurological immune-mediated disorders. This CDR3 is built from 12 residues. The germline V and J ends were trimmed by 3 bases and 6 bases, with 11 bases remaining between them. Germline assignment: CDR1 SQVTM and CDR2 ANQGSEA. Material: PBMCs. This TCR was sampled from a man in his thirties or forties in good health. This chain links TRBV29-1 with TRBJ1-2; D may be TRBD1 (6 bases). Written as DNA, the CDR3 is TGCAGCGTTGACTCGGCAGGGGATGGCTACACCTTC. Translation gives CSVDSAGDGYTF.